The rows below give T cell receptor beta chains drawn from one sample of a study of T cells expressing NK-cell markers. TCRdb re-called the 5' RACE reads, yielding one record per CDR3 amino acid sequence without DNA. This table lists 2,500 to 4,000 distinct CDR3 sequences. Material for sequencing was blood T cells: a sorted CD56 or NKG2C T cell subset, CD4+ or CD8+ T cells, or bulk PBMC T cells (not recorded which). The receptors originated from a woman aged 18-35 years in good health. Both conserved end residues are part of each CDR3. Not all rows give a size; the values are once, few, many and, for expanded clones, a class.

>TRBV5-4|-|TRBJ2-3
CASSLGQGHTDTQYF
>TRBV27|large|TRBJ1-1
CANFGQNTEAFF
>TRBV20-1|-|TRBJ2-1
CSARASTEYNEQFF
>TRBV6-1|-|TRBJ2-1
CASSGTGRTYNEQFF
>TRBV2|large|TRBJ2-2
CASRAGTSDSNTGELFF
>TRBV11-2|-|TRBJ2-4
CASLGDTKNIQYF
>TRBV6-4|-|TRBJ1-6
CASSDDLTGNSPLHF
>TRBV29-1|medium-sized|TRBJ2-2
CSVGQPSEAGELFF
>TRBV4-3|medium-sized|TRBJ2-6
CASSQEAGSGANVLTF
>TRBV6-1|-|TRBJ2-3
CASSRGLAGGPDTQYF
>TRBV6-5|-|TRBJ2-7
CASSYSGEVYF
>TRBV7-9|medium-sized|TRBJ2-7
CASSFAGEQYF
>TRBV20-1|medium-sized|TRBJ1-5
CSARDLGQGENQPQHF
>TRBV6-1|medium-sized|TRBJ2-3
CASSEAFEPDTQYF
>TRBV25-1|medium-sized|TRBJ2-7
CASSESTKTAGYEQYF
>TRBV3-1|-|TRBJ1-1
CASSQERGRNTEAFF